This T cell receptor (beta chain) was obtained from a study of shared clonotypes between healthy human individuals. Findings of the study overall: Represented diversity, genetic and exposure-history alike, was limited by few donors.

Several immunoSEQ plates received, in even portions, the genomic DNA of each subset. Clones were sequenced by immunoSEQ multiplex PCR, and TCRdb holds only the in-frame ones, with some missing. This sample yields about 2 million clones, of which less than 95% are seen a single time; about 1.1% belongs to the top ten. Terminally differentiated effector memory CD45RA+ cells were excluded from the naive CD8 cells, which were CD45RO-negative and positively selected for CCR7. About this clone itself: Its antigen is not known.

The germline V gene has CDR1 LGHNA and CDR2 YSLEER. J lost 3 bases, V lost 4 bases, and 14 bases had no gene match. The length of the CDR3 is 18 residues. The sample was naive CD8+ T cells sorted from blood. This receptor was obtained from a man between 18 and 29 years old in good health. This chain connects TRBV4-3 to TRBJ2-2; 7 nucleotides agree with TRBD1. The CDR3 is CASSLPRTGTDYTGELFF. DNA of the CDR3: TGCGCCAGCAGCCTTCCGCGAACCGGGACAGACTACACCGGGGAGCTGTTTTTT.